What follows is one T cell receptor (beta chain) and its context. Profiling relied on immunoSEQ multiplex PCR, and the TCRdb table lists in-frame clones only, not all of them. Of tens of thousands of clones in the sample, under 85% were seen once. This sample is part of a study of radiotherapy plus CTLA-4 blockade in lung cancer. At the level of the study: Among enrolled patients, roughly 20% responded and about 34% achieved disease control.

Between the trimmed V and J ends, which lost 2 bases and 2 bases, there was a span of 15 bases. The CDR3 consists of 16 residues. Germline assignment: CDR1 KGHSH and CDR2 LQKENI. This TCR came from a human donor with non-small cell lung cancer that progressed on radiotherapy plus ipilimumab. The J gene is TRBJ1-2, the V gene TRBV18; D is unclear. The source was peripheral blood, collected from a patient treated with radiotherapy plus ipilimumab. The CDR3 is CASSPSPSKENYGYTF. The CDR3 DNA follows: TGTGCCAGCTCACCATCTCCCAGCAAGGAGAACTATGGCTACACCTTC.